This T cell receptor (beta chain) came from a study of blood T cell repertoires in COVID-19. Study-wide background: Collection of acute and convalescent COVID-19 samples took place in the United States, Italy and Spain.

The repertoire was sequenced with immunoSEQ multiplex PCR; TCRdb's copy has only in-frame clones and lacks some. The sample records 11,000 to 15,000 clones, roughly nine tenths being singletons. The trim removed 6 bases at V and 3 bases at J, leaving 18 bases unmatched. The CDR3 loop spans 18 amino acids. The germline V gene has CDR1 SNHLY and CDR2 FYNNEI. The sequenced sample consisted of peripheral blood. The source of this sequence is a human donor in a cohort sampled during active COVID-19. The chain combines TRBV2 with TRBJ1-2, with 8 bases aligning to TRBD1. This CDR3 is CASSGDRTGTSGYYGYTF. CDR3 bases: TGTGCCAGCAGCGGAGATAGGACAGGGACGAGTGGGTACTATGGCTACACCTTC.